Only a few counts were recorded for the clone carrying this T cell receptor (beta chain). Antigen unknown. Scientists amplified the TCR beta CDR3 regions from RNA transcripts. RT-PCR with HTBI primers came first, then second-round multiplex PCR. MiXCR, run by TCRdb on the multiplex PCR reads, gives a single entry per CDR3 protein. The repertoire includes roughly 400,000 distinct CDR3 sequences, around 19% of them detected once, and around 1.4% sits in the top ten. CDR1 is MDHEN, CDR2 SYDVKM, per germline. This CDR3 region has 14 residues. V shed 9 bases and J shed 0 bases, with 14 bases lying between them. These data originate in a study of Graves' ophthalmopathy and Graves' hyperthyroidism. General study findings and limits: The model's ophthalmopathy progression predictions had about 71% sensitivity and about 72% specificity. For separating ophthalmopathy from stable hyperthyroidism, a 13-signature model gave less than 90% sensitivity and around 76% specificity.

Patients were left out if they had other autoimmune diseases, uncontrolled infections, pregnancy or lactation. Patients were diagnosed from clinical symptoms, serum thyroxine, TRAb, thyroid ultrasound and orbital computed tomography. Material: peripheral blood. The TCR comes from a woman younger than 35 with Graves' ophthalmopathy. The J gene is TRBJ1-2, the V gene TRBV28; tentatively, D is TRBD1 (6 bases). This CDR3 is CASRWGLSNYGYTF. CDR3 DNA sequence: TGTGCCAGTCGCTGGGGGCTATCTAACTATGGCTACACCTTC.